The source of this T cell receptor beta chain is a study of OX40 agonist ivuxolimab in advanced cancers. This table comes from immunoSEQ multiplex PCR, and its TCRdb copy is limited to in-frame clones, with some not included. Of about 47,000 clones in the sample, around 86% were seen once. This clone occurred once. CDR3 length: 14 amino acids. Germline V gene data show CDR1 as MDHEN and CDR2 as SYDVKM. The germline V and J ends were trimmed by 2 bases and 2 bases, with 7 bases remaining between them. The sample in question was CD4+ or CD8+ T cells sorted from blood, obtained in a trial of the OX40 agonist ivuxolimab. The receptor was isolated from an adult with an advanced solid tumor such as melanoma, head and neck, liver or kidney cancer. This chain connects TRBV28 to TRBJ2-1, with D unresolved. The CDR3 here is CASSLVYPYNEQFF. In nucleotides, the CDR3 is TGTGCCAGCAGTTTAGTTTACCCCTACAATGAGCAGTTCTTC.